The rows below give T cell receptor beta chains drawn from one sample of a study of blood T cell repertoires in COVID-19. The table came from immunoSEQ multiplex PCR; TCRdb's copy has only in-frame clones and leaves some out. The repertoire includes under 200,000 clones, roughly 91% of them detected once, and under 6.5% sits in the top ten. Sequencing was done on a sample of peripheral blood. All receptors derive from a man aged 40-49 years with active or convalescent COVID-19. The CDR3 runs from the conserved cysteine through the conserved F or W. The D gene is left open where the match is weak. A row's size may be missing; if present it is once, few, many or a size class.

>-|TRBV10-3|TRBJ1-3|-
CAISESSSGNTIYF
TGTGCCATCAGTGAGTCTAGCTCTGGAAACACCATATATTTT
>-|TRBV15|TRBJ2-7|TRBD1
CATSRDKGTGSHEQYF
TGTGCCACCAGCAGAGATAAAGGGACAGGGTCTCACGAGCAGTACTTC
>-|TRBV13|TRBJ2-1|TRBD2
CASSLLAGWDEQFF
TGTGCCAGCAGCTTACTAGCGGGGTGGGATGAGCAGTTCTTC
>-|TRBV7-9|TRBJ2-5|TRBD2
CASSLLASGGETQYF
TGTGCCAGCAGCTTACTTGCTAGCGGGGGCGAGACCCAGTACTTC
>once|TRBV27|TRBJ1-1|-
CASSLSFLNTEAFF
TGTGCCAGCAGTTTAAGTTTTCTAAACACTGAAGCTTTCTTT
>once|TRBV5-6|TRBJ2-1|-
CASSRNNEQFF
TGTGCCAGCAGCCGTAACAATGAGCAGTTCTTC
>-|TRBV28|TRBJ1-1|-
CASRGVNTEAFF
TGTGCCAGCCGGGGTGTGAACACTGAAGCTTTCTTT
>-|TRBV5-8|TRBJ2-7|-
CASRRVSYEQYF
TGTGCCAGCAGGCGAGTCTCCTACGAGCAGTACTTC
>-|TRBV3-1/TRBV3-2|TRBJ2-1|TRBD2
CASRLGLAGGMGHNEQFF
TGTGCCAGCAGACTCGGACTAGCGGGAGGTATGGGTCACAATGAGCAGTTCTTC
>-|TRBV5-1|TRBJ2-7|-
CASSLADVGRSSYEQYF
TGCGCCAGCAGCTTGGCCGATGTGGGGAGGAGCTCCTACGAGCAGTACTTC
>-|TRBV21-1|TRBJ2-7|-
CASSKEKRGSYEQYF
TGTGCCAGCAGCAAAGAGAAGCGGGGGTCCTACGAGCAGTACTTC
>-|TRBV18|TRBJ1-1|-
CASASDMNTEAFF
TGTGCCAGCGCGAGTGACATGAACACTGAAGCTTTCTTT
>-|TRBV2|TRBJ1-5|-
CASREGTAGGQPQHF
TGTGCCAGCAGAGAAGGGACCGCCGGGGGGCAGCCCCAGCATTTT
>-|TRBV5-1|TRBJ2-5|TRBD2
CASSFGGYQETQYF
TGCGCCAGCAGCTTCGGGGGGTACCAAGAGACCCAGTACTTC
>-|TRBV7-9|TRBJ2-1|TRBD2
CASSYTSGRTDNEQFF
TGTGCCAGCAGCTATACTAGCGGGAGGACCGACAATGAGCAGTTCTTC
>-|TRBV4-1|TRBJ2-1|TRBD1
CASSQTGAIEQFF
TGCGCCAGCAGCCAAACAGGGGCGATTGAGCAGTTCTTC
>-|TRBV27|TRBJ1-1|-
CASSHKNTEAFF
TGTGCCAGCAGCCACAAGAACACTGAAGCTTTCTTT
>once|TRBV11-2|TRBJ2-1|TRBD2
CASSFKRDSSYNEQFF
TGTGCCAGCAGCTTCAAGCGGGATTCTTCCTACAATGAGCAGTTCTTC
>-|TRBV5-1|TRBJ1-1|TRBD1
CASGDRRNTEAFF
TGCGCCAGCGGGGACAGACGGAACACTGAAGCTTTCTTT
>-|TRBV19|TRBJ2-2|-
CASSIQLTIPTGELFF
TGTGCCAGTAGTATTCAATTGACTATTCCAACCGGGGAGCTGTTTTTT
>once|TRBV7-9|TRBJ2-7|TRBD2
CASSPGGGDYEQYF
TGTGCCAGCAGCCCCGGGGGGGGAGACTACGAGCAGTACTTC
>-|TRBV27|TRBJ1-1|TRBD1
CASSPSRDREFDTEAFF
TGTGCCAGCAGTCCGTCCCGGGACAGGGAATTTGACACTGAAGCTTTCTTT
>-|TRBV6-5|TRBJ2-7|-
CATLGSSYEQYF
TGTGCCACCCTAGGGAGCTCCTACGAGCAGTACTTC
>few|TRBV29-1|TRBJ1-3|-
CSVLSGPGNTIYF
TGCAGCGTCCTAAGTGGTCCTGGAAACACCATATATTTT
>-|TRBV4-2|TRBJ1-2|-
CASSTRAGVNYGYTF
TGTGCCAGCAGCACTAGGGCGGGGGTGAACTATGGCTACACCTTC
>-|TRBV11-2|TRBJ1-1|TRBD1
CASSFGQGKNTEAFF
TGTGCCAGCAGCTTCGGACAGGGAAAGAACACTGAAGCTTTCTTT
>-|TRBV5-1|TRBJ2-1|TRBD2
CASTPGGLAYNEQFF
TGCGCCAGCACCCCCGGCGGACTAGCCTACAATGAGCAGTTCTTC